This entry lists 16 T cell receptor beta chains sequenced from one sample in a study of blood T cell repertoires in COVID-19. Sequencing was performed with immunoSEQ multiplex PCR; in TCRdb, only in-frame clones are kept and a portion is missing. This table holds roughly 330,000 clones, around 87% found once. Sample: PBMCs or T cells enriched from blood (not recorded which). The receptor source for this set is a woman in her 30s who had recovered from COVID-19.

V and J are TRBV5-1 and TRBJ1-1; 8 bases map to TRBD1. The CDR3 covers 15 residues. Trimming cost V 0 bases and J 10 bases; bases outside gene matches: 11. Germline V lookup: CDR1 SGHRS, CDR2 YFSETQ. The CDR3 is CASSLGQGTIAGAFF. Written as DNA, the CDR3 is TGCGCCAGCAGCTTGGGACAGGGGACAATTGCAGGAGCTTTCTTT.

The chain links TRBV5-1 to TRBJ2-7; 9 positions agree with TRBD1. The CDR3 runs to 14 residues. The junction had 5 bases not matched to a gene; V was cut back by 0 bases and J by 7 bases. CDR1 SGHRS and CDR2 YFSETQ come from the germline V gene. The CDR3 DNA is TGCGCCAGCAGCTTGGGACAGGGGGTGTGGGAGCAGTACTTC. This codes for CASSLGQGVWEQYF.

The CDR3 is CASSPRQADEAFF. CDR3 coding DNA: TGTGCCAGCAGCCCTCGACAGGCAGATGAAGCTTTCTTT. The V gene is TRBV7-2, the J gene TRBJ1-1, with D possibly TRBD1 on 6 matching bases. The CDR3 is 13 residues long. The ends were cut back, 5 bases at V and 7 bases at J, with 14 bases in the middle. Germline V gene sequence: CDR1 SGHTA, CDR2 FQGNSA.

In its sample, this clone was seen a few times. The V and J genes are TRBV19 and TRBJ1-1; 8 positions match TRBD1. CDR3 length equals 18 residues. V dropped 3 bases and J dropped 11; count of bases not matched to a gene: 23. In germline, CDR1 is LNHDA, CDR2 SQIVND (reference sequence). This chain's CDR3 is CASSISTTWPGGQASAFF. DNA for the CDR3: TGTGCCAGTAGTATCTCTACCACTTGGCCGGGGGGACAGGCGAGTGCTTTCTTT.

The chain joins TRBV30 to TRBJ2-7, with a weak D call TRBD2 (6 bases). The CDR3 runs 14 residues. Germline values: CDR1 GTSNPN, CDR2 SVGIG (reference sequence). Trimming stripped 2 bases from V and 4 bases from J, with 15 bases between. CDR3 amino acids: CAWSRGLGGYEQYF. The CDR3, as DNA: TGTGCCTGGAGTCGGGGCCTGGGGGGATACGAGCAGTACTTC.

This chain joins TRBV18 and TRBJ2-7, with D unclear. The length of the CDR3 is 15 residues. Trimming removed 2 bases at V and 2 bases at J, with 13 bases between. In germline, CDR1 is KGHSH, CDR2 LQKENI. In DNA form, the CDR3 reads TGTGCCAGCTCACCAACGGCAGGCCTCACCTACGAGCAGTACTTC. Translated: CASSPTAGLTYEQYF. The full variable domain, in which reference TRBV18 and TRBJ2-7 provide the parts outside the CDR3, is NAGVMQNPRHLVRRRGQEARLRCSPMKGHSHVYWYRQLPEEGLKFMVYLQKENIIDESGMPKERFSAEFPKEGPSILRIQQVVRGDSAAYFCASSPTAGLTYEQYFGPGTRLTVT.

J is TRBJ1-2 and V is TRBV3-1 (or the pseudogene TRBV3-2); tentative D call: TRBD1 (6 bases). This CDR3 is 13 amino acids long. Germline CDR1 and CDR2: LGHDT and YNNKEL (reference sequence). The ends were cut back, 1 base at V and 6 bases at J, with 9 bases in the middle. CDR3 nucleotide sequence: TGTGCCAGCAGCCAAGGCAGGGGCGATGGCTACACCTTC. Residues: CASSQGRGDGYTF.

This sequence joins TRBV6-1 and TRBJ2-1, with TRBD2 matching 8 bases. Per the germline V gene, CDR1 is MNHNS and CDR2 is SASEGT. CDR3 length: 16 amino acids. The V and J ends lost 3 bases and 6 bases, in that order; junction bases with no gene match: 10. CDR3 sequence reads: CASSDPGLVDFNEQFF. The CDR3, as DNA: TGTGCCAGCAGTGACCCGGGACTAGTGGATTTCAATGAGCAGTTCTTC.

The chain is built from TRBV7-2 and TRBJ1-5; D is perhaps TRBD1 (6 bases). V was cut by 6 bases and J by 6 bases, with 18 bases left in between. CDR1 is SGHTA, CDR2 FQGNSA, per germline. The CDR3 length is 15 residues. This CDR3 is CASSSTGLAGQPQHF. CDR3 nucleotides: TGTGCCAGCAGTAGTACAGGGCTTGCGGGTCAGCCCCAGCATTTT.

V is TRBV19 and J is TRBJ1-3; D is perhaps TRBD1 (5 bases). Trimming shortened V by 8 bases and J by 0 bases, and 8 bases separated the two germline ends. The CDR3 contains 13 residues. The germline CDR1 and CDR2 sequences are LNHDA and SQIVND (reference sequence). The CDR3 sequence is CASRQSSGNTIYF. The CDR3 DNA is TGTGCCAGTCGACAGAGCTCTGGAAACACCATATATTTT.

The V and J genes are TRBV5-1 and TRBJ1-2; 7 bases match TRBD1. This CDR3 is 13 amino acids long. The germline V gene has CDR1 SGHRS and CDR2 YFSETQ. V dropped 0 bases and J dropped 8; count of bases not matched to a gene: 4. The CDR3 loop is CASSLGHRGGYTF. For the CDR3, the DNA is TGCGCCAGCAGCTTGGGGCACAGGGGCGGCTACACCTTC.

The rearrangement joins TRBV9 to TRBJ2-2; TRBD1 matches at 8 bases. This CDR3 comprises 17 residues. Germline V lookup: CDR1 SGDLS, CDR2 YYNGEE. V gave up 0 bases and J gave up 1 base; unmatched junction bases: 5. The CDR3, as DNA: TGTGCCAGCAGCGTAGCAGGGGGCGGGTTGAACACCGGGGAGCTGTTTTTT. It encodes CASSVAGGGLNTGELFF.

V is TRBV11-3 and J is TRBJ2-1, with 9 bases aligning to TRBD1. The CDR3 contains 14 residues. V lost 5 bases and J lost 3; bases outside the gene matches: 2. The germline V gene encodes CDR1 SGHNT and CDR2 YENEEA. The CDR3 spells CASSAGQGYNEQFF. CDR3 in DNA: TGTGCCAGCAGCGCGGGACAGGGCTACAATGAGCAGTTCTTC. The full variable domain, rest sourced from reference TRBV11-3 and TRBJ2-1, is EAGVVQSPRYKIIEKKQPVAFWCNPISGHNTLYWYLQNLGQGPELLIRYENEEAVDDSQLPKDRFSAERLKGVDSTLKIQPAELGDSAVYLCASSAGQGYNEQFFGPGTRLTVL.

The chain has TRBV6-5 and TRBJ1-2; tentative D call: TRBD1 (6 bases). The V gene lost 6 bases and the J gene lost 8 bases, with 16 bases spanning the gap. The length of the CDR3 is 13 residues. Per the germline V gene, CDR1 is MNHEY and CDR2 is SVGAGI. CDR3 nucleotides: TGTGCCAGCAGCTCGAGGGGGGGGATCGGCTACACCTTC. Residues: CASSSRGGIGYTF.

The CDR3 region is CASSLGPTRKETQYF. The CDR3 region has the DNA TGCGCCAGCAGCTTGGGTCCCACCAGGAAAGAGACCCAGTACTTC. The J gene is TRBJ2-5, the V gene TRBV5-1; D uncertain. The CDR3 runs 15 residues. V lost 0 bases to trimming and J lost 3 bases, with 12 bases between them. Germline V gene sequence: CDR1 SGHRS, CDR2 YFSETQ.

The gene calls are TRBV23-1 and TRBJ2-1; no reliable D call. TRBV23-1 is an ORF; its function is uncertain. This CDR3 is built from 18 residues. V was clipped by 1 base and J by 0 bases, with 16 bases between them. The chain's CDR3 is CASSQCGNVRSSYNEQFF. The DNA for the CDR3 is TGCGCCAGCAGTCAATGTGGTAACGTCCGCAGCTCCTACAATGAGCAGTTCTTC.